The 19 T cell receptor beta chains below come from one sample, sequenced in a study of T cells in Graves' hyperthyroidism and ophthalmopathy. Amplification of TCR beta CDR3 regions used RNA as the template. TCR CDR3 underwent first-round RT-PCR with the HTBI primer set. A single record per CDR3 protein comes from TCRdb applying MiXCR to the multiplex PCR reads. The sample carries 750,000 to 900,000 distinct CDR3 sequences, around 38% recorded once. Sample: blood. The receptors derive from a man younger than 35 with Graves' hyperthyroidism.

This chain uses TRBV29-1 with TRBJ1-2; 11 positions agree with TRBD1. Germline CDR1 reads SQVTM; CDR2 reads ANQGSEA. CDR3 size: 14 residues. V shed 3 bases and J 7 bases; nucleotides not matched to a gene: 7. The CDR3 region is CSVEDRDRGSGYTF. In DNA, the CDR3 is TGCAGCGTTGAGGACCGGGACAGGGGGTCTGGCTACACCTTC.

The chain joins TRBV10-3 to TRBJ1-1, with no clear D. V dropped 6 bases and J dropped 8 bases, with 16 bases sitting between them. CDR3 length equals 13 residues. Germline V gene sequence: CDR1 ENHRY, CDR2 SYGVKD. The CDR3 spells CAISPHGELEAFF. The CDR3 DNA follows: TGTGCCATCAGCCCCCATGGGGAGTTAGAAGCTTTCTTT.

The chain is built from TRBV7-3 and TRBJ2-2, with D unresolved. The ends were cut back, 1 base at V and 1 base at J, with 10 bases in the middle. The CDR3 consists of 16 residues. CDR1 SGHTA and CDR2 FQGTGA come from the germline V gene. The CDR3 DNA is TGTGCCAGCAGCTTAATCCGACTCGGGAACACCGGGGAGCTGTTTTTT. This codes for CASSLIRLGNTGELFF.

The chain combines TRBV20-1 with TRBJ2-2; D possibly matches TRBD1 or TRBD2 (5 bases each). Germline values: CDR1 DFQATT, CDR2 SNEGSKA (reference sequence). Trimming left V 3 bases short and J 4 bases short, with 9 bases between. This CDR3 has 13 amino acids. Here the CDR3 reads CSARGRITGELFF. CDR3 sequence (DNA): TGCAGTGCTAGGGGACGGATCACCGGGGAGCTGTTTTTT.

This chain connects TRBV2 to TRBJ1-1; D gene ambiguous. Germline loops: CDR1 SNHLY, CDR2 FYNNEI. The CDR3 has 14 amino acids. Between the trimmed V and J ends, which lost 5 bases and 4 bases, there was a span of 14 bases. The CDR3 region is CASSFSTGSTEAFF. Here the CDR3 DNA reads TGTGCCAGCAGTTTTTCGACCGGTAGCACTGAAGCTTTCTTT. Drawing the rest from reference TRBV2 and TRBJ1-1, the complete variable domain is EPEVTQTPSHQVTQMGQEVILRCVPISNHLYFYWYRQILGQKVEFLVSFYNNEISEKSEIFDDQFSVERPDGSNFTLKIRSTKLEDSAMYFCASSFSTGSTEAFFGQGTRLTVV.

The table lists this clonotype with a few counts. The chain couples TRBV12-3 or TRBV12-4 to TRBJ1-4; the D is unclear. The length of the CDR3 is 15 residues. V was clipped by 5 bases and J by 3 bases, with 13 bases between them. Written as DNA, the CDR3 is TGTGCCAGCAGTCATCGCGTGCAGTCTAATGAAAAACTGTTTTTT. Translated: CASSHRVQSNEKLFF.

This clonotype has a handful of counts. J is TRBJ2-5 and V is TRBV19; D call uncertain. In germline, CDR1 is LNHDA, CDR2 SQIVND (reference sequence). V lost 4 bases to trimming and J lost 5 bases, with 11 bases between them. The CDR3 contains 13 residues. For the CDR3, the DNA is TGTGCCAGTAGTACCTATACAGCGGAGACCCAGTACTTC. It is translated as CASSTYTAETQYF. Drawing the rest from reference TRBV19 and TRBJ2-5, the complete variable domain is DGGITQSPKYLFRKEGQNVTLSCEQNLNHDAMYWYRQDPGQGLRLIYYSQIVNDFQKGDIAEGYSVSREKKESFPLTVTSAQKNPTAFYLCASSTYTAETQYFGPGTRLLVL.

This clonotype was counted a few times. The J gene is TRBJ2-7, the V gene TRBV6-5; D unclear. The CDR3 extends over 16 amino acids. Germline CDR1 is MNHEY and CDR2 is SVGAGI. V was pared by 0 bases and J by 6 bases, with 18 bases between. The CDR3 loop reads CASSYSGFHNLGEQYF. The CDR3 coding sequence is TGTGCCAGCAGTTACTCCGGGTTCCACAACCTCGGCGAGCAGTACTTC.

By its share, this clonotype is medium-sized. The CDR3 DNA is TGTGCCAGCAGTCTCCGGCTCAGGGGGGCCATGAACACTGAAGCTTTCTTT. Its translation: CASSLRLRGAMNTEAFF. The V gene is TRBV6-5, the J gene TRBJ1-1; TRBD1 aligns across 7 bases. Germline V gene data show CDR1 as MNHEY and CDR2 as SVGAGI. J lost 0 bases, V lost 5 bases, and 12 bases had no gene match. The CDR3 contains 17 residues.

This chain uses TRBV7-6 with TRBJ2-3; D gene uncertain. V was cut by 5 bases and J by 6 bases, with 12 bases left in between. The CDR3 contains 13 residues. CDR1 is SGHVS and CDR2 is FNYEAQ in the germline V gene. CDR3 loop: CASSPRFHDTQYF. CDR3 bases: TGTGCCAGCAGCCCCCGATTTCACGATACGCAGTATTTT. The whole variable domain, filled in from reference TRBV7-6 and TRBJ2-3, reads GAGVSQSPRYKVTKRGQDVALRCDPISGHVSLYWYRQALGQGPEFLTYFNYEAQQDKSGLPNDRFSAERPEGSISTLTIQRTEQRDSAMYRCASSPRFHDTQYFGPGTRLTVL.

The chain is built from TRBV7-9 and TRBJ1-6; D gene uncertain. The germline V and J ends were trimmed by 5 bases and 0 bases, with 17 bases remaining between them. Germline CDR1 is SEHNR and CDR2 is FQNEAQ (reference sequence). CDR3 length equals 18 residues. The CDR3 loop is CASSLREGRSSYNSPLHF. In DNA, the CDR3 is TGTGCCAGCAGCCTCAGAGAGGGTAGGAGCTCCTATAATTCACCCCTCCACTTT. Together with reference TRBV7-9 and TRBJ1-6, the CDR3 gives the full variable domain: DTGVSQNPRHKITKRGQNVTFRCDPISEHNRLYWYRQTLGQGPEFLTYFQNEAQLEKSRLLSDRFSAERPKGSFSTLEIQRTEQGDSAMYLCASSLREGRSSYNSPLHFGNGTRLTVT.

Many counts were recorded for this clonotype. A read error may produce the germline difference seen at one junction end. The chain couples TRBV9 to TRBJ2-7; D is unclear. CDR3 size: 13 residues. Germline V gene lookup returns CDR1 SGDLS and CDR2 YYNGEE. The CDR3 spells CASSEDVSYEQYF. The CDR3 bases are TGCGCCAGCAGCGAGGACGTCTCCTACGAGCAGTACTTC. The variable domain in full, completed from reference TRBV9 and TRBJ2-7, reads DSGVTQTPKHLITATGQRVTLRCSPRSGDLSVYWYQQSLDQGLQFLIQYYNGEERAKGNILERFSAQQFPDLHSELNLSSLELGDSALYFCASSEDVSYEQYFGPGTRLTVT.

The chain uses TRBV20-1 and TRBJ2-5; tentative D call: TRBD2 (6 bases). CDR3 size: 16 residues. Deletions cut 3 bases from V and 2 bases from J, with 19 bases between. Germline V gene sequence: CDR1 DFQATT, CDR2 SNEGSKA (reference sequence). The CDR3 DNA is TGCAGTGCTAGGACGGCTCCGGGACTCATGCAAGAGACCCAGTACTTC. It encodes CSARTAPGLMQETQYF.

At least ten counts were recorded for this clonotype. The chain carries TRBV7-2 and TRBJ1-4; TRBD1 matches at 9 bases. The CDR3 sequence is 15 residues long. V was clipped by 5 bases and J by 8 bases; unmatched bases: 9. The germline CDR1 and CDR2 sequences are SGHTA and FQGNSA. The chain's CDR3 is CASSLGQGRTEKLFF. The CDR3 DNA follows: TGTGCCAGCAGCCTAGGACAGGGGAGGACGGAAAAACTGTTTTTT.

At least ten counts were recorded for this clonotype. The chain links TRBV20-1 to TRBJ2-7; D not resolved. The CDR3 is 12 amino acids. Germline V gene sequence: CDR1 DFQATT, CDR2 SNEGSKA (reference sequence). V was shortened by 3 bases and J by 3 bases, with 9 bases between the two germline ends. As DNA, the CDR3 is TGCAGTGCTAGTAAGGGCCACTACGAGCAGTACTTC. The encoded protein is CSASKGHYEQYF.

This clonotype was counted a single time. The chain uses TRBV29-1 and TRBJ1-4; D possibly corresponds to TRBD1 (5 bases). In germline, CDR1 is SQVTM, CDR2 ANQGSEA. The CDR3 has 13 residues. With 3 bases removed from V and 7 bases from J, the gap between germline ends came to 12 bases. This CDR3 reads CSVDRELSEKLFF. The CDR3 coding sequence is TGCAGCGTTGACAGGGAGCTGAGTGAAAAACTGTTTTTT.

The rearrangement uses TRBV6-5 and TRBJ1-1; D may be TRBD1 (5 bases). Between the trimmed V and J ends, which lost 3 bases and 6 bases, there was a span of 11 bases. CDR1 and CDR2 from the germline V gene are MNHEY and SVGAGI. This CDR3 has 13 residues. The CDR3 sequence: CASSYGGAPEAFF. The CDR3 coding sequence is TGTGCCAGCAGTTATGGAGGGGCGCCTGAAGCTTTCTTT.

The chain has TRBV5-1 and TRBJ2-7, with TRBD1 matching 10 bases. Looked up from germline, CDR1 is SGHRS and CDR2 is YFSETQ. The junction had 9 bases not matched to a gene; V was cut back by 7 bases and J by 2 bases. This CDR3 contains 15 residues. CDR3 bases: TGCGCCAGCGGGACAGGGGTTCGTCCGCCCTACGAGCAGTACTTC. Protein product: CASGTGVRPPYEQYF.

This clonotype was detected only a few times. The CDR3 region has the DNA TGTGCCAGCAGCCCTGGACAGACTAATAATTCACCCCTCCACTTT. Residues: CASSPGQTNNSPLHF. The chain recombines TRBV7-9 with TRBJ1-6, with a weak D call TRBD1 (6 bases). The germline V and J ends were trimmed by 5 bases and 5 bases, with 13 bases remaining between them. The CDR3 runs 15 residues. Looked up from germline, CDR1 is SEHNR and CDR2 is FQNEAQ (reference sequence).